Below, 5 T cell receptor beta chains from the same sample are listed, as sequenced in a study of shared clonotypes between healthy human individuals. The table came from immunoSEQ multiplex PCR; TCRdb's copy has only in-frame clones and leaves some out. Of some 550,000 clones listed, approximately 97% were seen once; the top ten hold 0.057%. Sequenced material: naive CD4+ T cells sorted from blood. Noted subset: CD45RA+ positively selected. These receptors came from a woman aged 25 to 45 in good health.

The chain joins TRBV28 to TRBJ2-7; TRBD1 might be the D (5 bases). There are 14 residues in the CDR3. V gave up 7 bases and J gave up 2 bases, with 15 bases separating them. The germline CDR1 and CDR2 sequences are MDHEN and SYDVKM. The CDR3: CASNSMTDTYEQYF. The CDR3 nucleotides read TGTGCCAGCAATTCAATGACAGATACCTACGAGCAGTACTTC.

This chain connects TRBV18 to TRBJ1-5, with D possibly matching TRBD1 (5 bases). V was trimmed by 6 bases and J by 0 bases, leaving 12 bases between them. Germline CDR1 is KGHSH and CDR2 is LQKENI. This CDR3 has 15 residues. The CDR3 protein is CASSTQGYSNQPQHF. The CDR3 coding sequence is TGTGCCAGCTCGACGCAGGGTTATAGCAATCAGCCCCAGCATTTT. The full variable domain, in which reference TRBV18 and TRBJ1-5 provide the parts outside the CDR3, is NAGVMQNPRHLVRRRGQEARLRCSPMKGHSHVYWYRQLPEEGLKFMVYLQKENIIDESGMPKERFSAEFPKEGPSILRIQQVVRGDSAAYFCASSTQGYSNQPQHFGDGTRLSIL.

Here the CDR3 DNA reads TGTGCCAGCACCTCCCAGGAGGAGGTGGACGAGCAGTACTTC. It translates to CASTSQEEVDEQYF. The rearrangement uses TRBV6-6 and TRBJ2-7; TRBD2 might be the D (5 bases). This CDR3 comprises 14 residues. Germline V gene lookup returns CDR1 MNHNY and CDR2 SVGAGI (reference sequence). The V end was cut by 7 bases, the J end by 5 bases, with 18 bases between.

In regard to this clone: The sample has other DNA sequences that encode this CDR3 too. The chain employs TRBV28 and TRBJ2-1; unclear D gene. V was pared by 3 bases and J by 4 bases, with 10 bases between. This CDR3 spans 14 amino acids. The germline V gene has CDR1 MDHEN and CDR2 SYDVKM. CDR3 region: CASSLAGAYNEQFF. The CDR3 DNA is TGTGCCAGCAGTTTGGCAGGAGCTTACAATGAGCAGTTCTTC. Full variable domain (outside the CDR3, taken from reference TRBV28 and TRBJ2-1): DVKVTQSSRYLVKRTGEKVFLECVQDMDHENMFWYRQDPGLGLRLIYFSYDVKMKEKGDIPEGYSVSREKKERFSLILESASTNQTSMYLCASSLAGAYNEQFFGPGTRLTVL.

This clone is a singleton in its sample. The chain carries TRBV5-6 and TRBJ2-3, with D possibly called TRBD1 or TRBD2 (6 bases each). CDR1 is SGHDT, CDR2 YYEEEE, per germline. V was shortened by 4 bases and J by 3 bases, with 18 bases between the two germline ends. The CDR3 is 16 residues long. CDR3 protein: CASSPLTRGGTDTQYF. The CDR3 bases are TGTGCCAGCAGCCCCCTGACCAGGGGAGGTACAGATACGCAGTATTTT.